The rows below give T cell receptor beta chains drawn from one sample of a study of beta chain features in type 1 diabetes. The repertoire was sequenced with immunoSEQ multiplex PCR; TCRdb's copy has only in-frame clones and lacks some. The table includes about 99,000 clones, 28% detected once. Material for sequencing was central memory CD4+ T cells from blood. Receptors were obtained from a woman aged 18-29 years with type 1 diabetes. CDR3s include the opening cysteine and the closing phenylalanine or tryptophan. The D gene is left open where the match is weak. For some rows the clone size is stated as once, few or many, or as a class when expanded; others skip it.

size	J	D	V	CDR3	DNA
-	TRBJ2-5	TRBD2	TRBV18	CASSPGSGSSVTQYF	TGTGCCAGCTCACCCGGCAGCGGGAGTAGTGTGACCCAGTACTTC
once	TRBJ1-5	TRBD1	TRBV2	CASSPDRVSNQPQHF	TGTGCCAGCAGCCCCGACAGGGTGAGCAATCAGCCCCAGCATTTT
-	TRBJ2-1	TRBD1	TRBV7-6	CASSPPGQGNNEQFF	TGTGCCAGCAGCCCCCCGGGACAGGGTAACAATGAGCAGTTCTTC
-	TRBJ1-2	-	TRBV5-1	CASSLDSPGDGYTF	TGCGCCAGCAGCTTGGACAGCCCGGGGGACGGCTACACCTTC
-	TRBJ1-5	-	TRBV19	CASSLRFSNQPQHF	TGTGCCAGTAGTTTGCGGTTCAGCAATCAGCCCCAGCATTTT
-	TRBJ1-5	-	TRBV2	CASTPTRNQPQHF	TGTGCCAGCACACCGACGAGGAATCAGCCCCAGCATTTT
many	TRBJ1-1	-	TRBV7-2	CASSLGGHTEAFF	TGTGCCAGCAGCTTGGGAGGGCACACTGAAGCTTTCTTT
-	TRBJ2-1	TRBD2	TRBV5-1	CASSTQWTSGSNEQFF	TGCGCCAGCAGCACCCAATGGACTAGCGGGAGCAATGAGCAGTTCTTC
many	TRBJ1-4	TRBD1	TRBV2	CASRRGQGEEKLFF	TGTGCCAGCAGAAGGGGACAGGGTGAGGAAAAACTGTTTTTT
few	TRBJ2-3	-	TRBV2	CASSGLLRTDTQYF	TGTGCCAGCAGTGGACTACTACGCACAGATACGCAGTATTTT
-	TRBJ2-1	TRBD2	TRBV27	CASSLIGTSNNEQFF	TGTGCCAGCAGTTTAATCGGGACTAGTAACAATGAGCAGTTCTTC
-	TRBJ2-1	-	TRBV19	CASSPGESYNEQFF	TGTGCCAGTAGCCCAGGCGAATCCTACAATGAGCAGTTCTTC
-	TRBJ1-5	-	TRBV11-2	CASSLVSGGEQPQHF	TGTGCCAGCAGCTTAGTTTCAGGAGGGGAGCAGCCCCAGCATTTT
few	TRBJ2-1	TRBD2	TRBV6-5	CASSSLAGDGHEQFF	TGTGCCAGCAGTTCTTTAGCGGGAGACGGCCATGAGCAGTTCTTC
-	TRBJ2-5	TRBD2	TRBV7-2	CASSSLAGGPGETQYF	TGTGCCAGCAGCTCCTTGGCGGGAGGGCCCGGGGAGACCCAGTACTTC
-	TRBJ2-3	TRBD2	TRBV5-1	CASSFGTSGSNTQYF	TGCGCCAGCAGCTTTGGGACTAGCGGGAGTAATACGCAGTATTTT
few	TRBJ2-2	TRBD2	TRBV19	CASSIWASGNTGELFF	TGTGCCAGTAGTATTTGGGCTAGCGGGAACACCGGGGAGCTGTTTTTT
-	TRBJ2-2	TRBD1	TRBV11-2	CASSLTSGGRNTGELFF	TGTGCCAGCAGCTTAACCTCAGGGGGTAGAAACACCGGGGAGCTGTTTTTT
-	TRBJ2-7	TRBD1	TRBV5-1	CASSSGQGAYEQYF	TGCGCCAGCAGCTCCGGACAGGGGGCCTACGAGCAGTACTTC
-	TRBJ2-1	TRBD2	TRBV6-5	CASSRRAREREQFF	TGTGCCAGCAGCCGCCGGGCGCGGGAGCGTGAGCAGTTCTTC
-	TRBJ1-1	-	TRBV6-6	CASSQQGVAEAFF	TGTGCCAGCAGTCAACAGGGAGTCGCTGAAGCTTTCTTT
-	TRBJ2-5	TRBD2	TRBV6-5	CASSRAGWGVAQYF	TGTGCCAGCAGTAGAGCGGGGTGGGGGGTGGCCCAGTACTTC
-	TRBJ2-7	-	TRBV19	CASGQGIHYEQYF	TGTGCCAGTGGGCAGGGGATACACTACGAGCAGTACTTC
few	TRBJ1-1	-	TRBV6-5	CASSNGVGDASEAFF	TGTGCCAGCAGTAACGGGGTGGGAGATGCCTCTGAAGCTTTCTTT
few	TRBJ2-2	TRBD1	TRBV7-7	CASSLGQGRGGELFF	TGTGCCAGCAGCTTAGGACAGGGTCGAGGCGGGGAGCTGTTTTTT
-	TRBJ2-7	TRBD2	TRBV4-2	CASSQVLGLAGVVDF	TGTGCCAGCAGCCAAGTCCTAGGACTAGCGGGAGTAGTGGACTTC
-	TRBJ2-5	-	TRBV7-6	CASSAGSQETQYF	TGTGCCAGCAGCGCAGGGTCACAAGAGACCCAGTACTTC
-	TRBJ2-3	-	TRBV5-1	CASSLGQRQFTDTQYF	TGCGCCAGCAGCTTGGGGCAGCGGCAATTCACAGATACGCAGTATTTT
-	TRBJ1-1	-	TRBV18	CASSPQTRGNTEAFF	TGTGCCAGCTCACCCCAAACCCGGGGGAACACTGAAGCTTTCTTT
-	TRBJ2-3	-	TRBV9	CASSVVYGSTDTQYF	TGTGCCAGCAGCGTAGTGTACGGGAGCACAGATACGCAGTATTTT
-	TRBJ2-2	-	TRBV18	CASSPIGDSNTGELFF	TGTGCCAGCTCTCCGATAGGGGACTCGAACACCGGGGAGCTGTTTTTT
few	TRBJ1-1	-	TRBV18	CASSRDKGGTEAFF	TGTGCCAGCTCCCGTGACAAAGGAGGCACTGAAGCTTTCTTT
once	TRBJ2-6	TRBD2	TRBV4-3	CASSQAVRSGRARGANVLTF	TGCGCCAGCAGCCAGGCAGTCCGCAGCGGGAGGGCCCGTGGGGCCAACGTCCTGACTTTC
few	TRBJ2-3	-	TRBV29-1	CSVAGQVSTDTQYF	TGCAGCGTGGCGGGGCAAGTCAGCACAGATACGCAGTATTTT
few	TRBJ2-2	TRBD1	TRBV29-1	CSVRTGQGAGELFF	TGCAGCGTTAGGACAGGACAGGGGGCCGGGGAGCTGTTTTTT
-	TRBJ2-1	TRBD2	TRBV28	CASSITSGSYNEQFF	TGTGCCAGCAGTATAACTAGCGGGAGTTACAATGAGCAGTTCTTC
few	TRBJ2-2	-	TRBV9	CASSAHGQKTGELFF	TGTGCCAGCAGCGCCCACGGACAGAAGACCGGGGAGCTGTTTTTT
-	TRBJ2-1	-	TRBV14	CASSQLSVTGEQFF	TGTGCCAGCAGCCAATTATCTGTCACGGGTGAGCAGTTCTTC
-	TRBJ2-1	-	TRBV7-6	CASSLNNEQFF	TGTGCCAGCAGCCTAAACAATGAGCAGTTCTTC
few	TRBJ2-1	-	TRBV14	CASSQARAGEQFF	TGTGCCAGCAGCCAAGCGAGGGCGGGTGAGCAGTTCTTC
-	TRBJ2-1	TRBD1	TRBV6-6	CASSYGRGTYNEQFF	TGTGCCAGCAGTTATGGCAGGGGGACCTACAATGAGCAGTTCTTC
few	TRBJ2-3	TRBD1	TRBV7-9	CASSLDRGTDTQYF	TGTGCCAGCAGCTTGGACAGGGGCACAGATACGCAGTATTTT
-	TRBJ2-1	TRBD2	TRBV30	CAWSRLAGYNEQFF	TGTGCCTGGAGCCGGCTAGCGGGGTACAATGAGCAGTTCTTC
few	TRBJ2-2	-	TRBV5-1	CASSLGATFYTGELFF	TGCGCCAGCAGCTTGGGGGCTACGTTCTACACCGGGGAGCTGTTTTTT
-	TRBJ2-5	TRBD2	TRBV7-2	CASSLGLAGVETQYF	TGTGCCAGCAGCTTGGGACTAGCGGGAGTAGAGACCCAGTACTTC
few	TRBJ2-4	-	TRBV2	CASSEERNKNIQYF	TGTGCCAGCAGTGAAGAGAGAAACAAAAACATTCAGTACTTC